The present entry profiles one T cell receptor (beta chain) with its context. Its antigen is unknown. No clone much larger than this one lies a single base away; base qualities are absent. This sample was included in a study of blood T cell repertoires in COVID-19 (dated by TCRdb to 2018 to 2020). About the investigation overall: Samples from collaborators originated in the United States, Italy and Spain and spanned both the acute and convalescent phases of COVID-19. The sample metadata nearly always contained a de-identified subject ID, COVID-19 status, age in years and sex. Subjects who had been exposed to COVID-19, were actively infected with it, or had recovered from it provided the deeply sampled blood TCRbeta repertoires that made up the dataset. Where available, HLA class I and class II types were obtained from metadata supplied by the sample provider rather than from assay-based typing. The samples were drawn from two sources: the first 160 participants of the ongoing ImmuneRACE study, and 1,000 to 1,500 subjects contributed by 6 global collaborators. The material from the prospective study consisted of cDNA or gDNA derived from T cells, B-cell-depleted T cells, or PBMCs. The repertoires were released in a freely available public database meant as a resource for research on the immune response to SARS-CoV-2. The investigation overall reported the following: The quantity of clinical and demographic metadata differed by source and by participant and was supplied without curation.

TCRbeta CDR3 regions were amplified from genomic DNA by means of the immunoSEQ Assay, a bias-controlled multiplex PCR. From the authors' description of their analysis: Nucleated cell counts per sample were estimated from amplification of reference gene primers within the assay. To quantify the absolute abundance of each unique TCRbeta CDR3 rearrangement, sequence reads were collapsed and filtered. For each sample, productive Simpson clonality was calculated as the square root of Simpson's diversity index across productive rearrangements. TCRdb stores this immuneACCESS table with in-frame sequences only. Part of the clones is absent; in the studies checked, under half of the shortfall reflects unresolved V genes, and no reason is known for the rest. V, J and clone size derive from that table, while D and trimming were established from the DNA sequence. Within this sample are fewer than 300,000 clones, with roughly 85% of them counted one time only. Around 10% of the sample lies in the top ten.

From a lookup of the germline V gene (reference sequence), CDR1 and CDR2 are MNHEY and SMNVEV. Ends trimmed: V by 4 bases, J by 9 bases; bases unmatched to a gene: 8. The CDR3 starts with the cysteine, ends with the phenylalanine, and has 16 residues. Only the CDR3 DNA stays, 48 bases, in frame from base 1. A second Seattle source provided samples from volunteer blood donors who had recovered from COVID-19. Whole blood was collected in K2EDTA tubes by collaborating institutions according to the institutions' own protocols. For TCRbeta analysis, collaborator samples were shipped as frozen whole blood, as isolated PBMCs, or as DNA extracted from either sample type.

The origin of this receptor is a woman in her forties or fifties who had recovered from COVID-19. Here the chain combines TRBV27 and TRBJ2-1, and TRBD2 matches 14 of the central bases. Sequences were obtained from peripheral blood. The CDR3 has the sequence CASSSPRLAGGREQFF. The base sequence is TGTGCCAGCAGTTCGCCCAGACTAGCGGGAGGGCGTGAGCAGTTCTTC.